These 20 T cell receptor beta chains were all obtained from the same sample, sequenced in a study of blood T cell repertoires in COVID-19. The data were produced by immunoSEQ multiplex PCR, yet TCRdb's version contains in-frame clones alone and is incomplete. The table lists around 50,000 clones, around four fifths of them singletons. The specimen was peripheral blood. These TCRs come from a human donor in a cohort sampled during active COVID-19.

This chain's CDR3 is CASSLERYEQYF. DNA for the CDR3: TGTGCCAGCAGCTTAGAGCGCTACGAGCAGTACTTC. The chain recombines TRBV7-8 with TRBJ2-7; D ambiguous. In germline, CDR1 is SGHVS, CDR2 FQNEAQ. V lost 1 base, J lost 3 bases, and 4 bases lay in between. The CDR3 runs 12 residues.

This chain connects TRBV19 to TRBJ1-4; tentatively, D is TRBD1 (6 bases). The CDR3 spans 13 residues. Trimming removed 6 bases at V and 5 bases at J, with 10 bases between. CDR1 is LNHDA, CDR2 SQIVND, per germline (reference sequence). The CDR3 is CASRQGFNEKLFF. The CDR3 DNA sequence: TGTGCCAGTAGGCAGGGGTTCAATGAAAAACTGTTTTTT.

V is TRBV18 and J is TRBJ2-3; TRBD2 agrees at 7 bases. The CDR3 covers 16 residues. Germline CDR1 reads KGHSH; CDR2 reads LQKENI. J lost 0 bases, V lost 1 base, and 4 bases had no gene match. The CDR3 loop reads CASSPQAGPSTDTQYF. CDR3 nucleotides: TGTGCCAGCTCACCACAAGCGGGACCTAGCACAGATACGCAGTATTTT. Drawing the rest from reference TRBV18 and TRBJ2-3, the complete variable domain is NAGVMQNPRHLVRRRGQEARLRCSPMKGHSHVYWYRQLPEEGLKFMVYLQKENIIDESGMPKERFSAEFPKEGPSILRIQQVVRGDSAAYFCASSPQAGPSTDTQYFGPGTRLTVL.

The chain is built from TRBV21-1 and TRBJ1-6; the table calls TRBD1, which could not be checked here. TRBV21-1 represents a pseudogene. The CDR3 sequence is 13 residues long. Written as DNA, the CDR3 is TGTGCCAGCAGCGTTGACAGTTATTCACCCCTCCACTTT. Translated, it gives CASSVDSYSPLHF.

The chain uses TRBV7-2 and TRBJ1-1; perhaps TRBD1 as D (5 bases). V lost 1 base and J lost 1, with 10 bases in between. There are 15 residues in the CDR3. Per the germline V gene, CDR1 is SGHTA and CDR2 is FQGNSA. CDR3 DNA sequence: TGTGCCAGCAGCTTAGTCCAGGGTAAGAACACTGAAGCTTTCTTT. This gives the protein CASSLVQGKNTEAFF.

The chain links TRBV6-1 to TRBJ2-3; no clear D. CDR1 MNHNS and CDR2 SASEGT come from the germline V gene. Trimming stripped 4 bases from V and 2 bases from J, with 16 bases between. CDR3 length equals 16 residues. The CDR3 reads CASSGAGRAITDTQYF. DNA of the CDR3: TGTGCCAGCAGTGGAGCCGGTAGAGCTATCACAGATACGCAGTATTTT.

The chain recombines TRBV7-8 with TRBJ2-1; 14 bases map to TRBD2. This CDR3 is 19 amino acids long. V shed 4 bases, J shed 0 bases, and the junction held 8 bases outside the gene matches. Germline lookup yields CDR1 SGHVS and CDR2 FQNEAQ. The CDR3 reads CASSSGTSGGRSSYNEQFF. As DNA, the CDR3 is TGTGCCAGCAGCTCCGGGACTAGCGGGGGTCGCAGCTCCTACAATGAGCAGTTCTTC.

The chain links TRBV5-1 to TRBJ1-1, with D uncertain. Germline loops: CDR1 SGHRS, CDR2 YFSETQ. The CDR3 sequence is 14 residues long. Deletions cut 2 bases from V and 11 bases from J, with 19 bases between. CDR3 sequence reads: CASSFLPGLNSAFF. CDR3 coding DNA: TGCGCCAGCAGCTTTCTTCCAGGCCTTAACTCTGCTTTCTTT.

This chain uses TRBV3-1 (or the pseudogene TRBV3-2) with TRBJ1-1, with no clear D. V lost 0 bases and J 4 bases, leaving 6 bases between the germline ends. CDR1 is LGHDT, CDR2 YNNKEL, per germline (reference sequence). The CDR3 consists of 13 residues. The CDR3 DNA follows: TGTGCCAGCAGCCAAGATTTTCGCACTGAAGCTTTCTTT. As protein: CASSQDFRTEAFF.

J is TRBJ1-4 and V is TRBV7-2; D remains ambiguous. CDR3 length: 13 residues. Germline-derived CDR1 and CDR2 are SGHTA and FQGNSA. V lost 5 bases, J lost 10 bases, and 14 bases lay in between. CDR3 nucleotides: TGTGCCAGCAGCCCTTTGAACCTACGAAAACTGTTTTTT. Encoded protein: CASSPLNLRKLFF.

V is TRBV4-1 and J is TRBJ1-2; possibly TRBD1 for D (5 bases). Between the trimmed V and J ends, which lost 2 bases and 0 bases, there was a span of 7 bases. Germline V CDR1 and CDR2: MGHRA, YSYEKL. This CDR3 is built from 14 residues. The CDR3 sequence: CASSQRGANYGYTF. The CDR3 nucleotides are TGCGCCAGCAGCCAAAGGGGTGCTAACTATGGCTACACCTTC.

V is TRBV6-2 or TRBV6-3 and J is TRBJ1-5; 7 bases map to TRBD1. V lost 2 bases, J lost 5 bases, and 9 bases stayed unmatched. The CDR3 runs 16 residues. CDR1 and CDR2 from the germline V gene are MNHEY and SVGEGT. The CDR3 here is CASSYVSSRGHQPQHF. DNA of the CDR3: TGTGCCAGCAGTTACGTGTCTTCTAGGGGGCATCAGCCCCAGCATTTT.

J is TRBJ2-2 and V is TRBV4-3; tentatively, D is TRBD1 (5 bases). Trimming took off 0 bases at V and 5 bases at J, with 10 bases between the two ends. Germline lookup yields CDR1 LGHNA and CDR2 YSLEER. CDR3 length: 15 amino acids. Written as DNA, the CDR3 is TGCGCCAGCAGCCAAGATCTTCGGACAACCGGGGAGCTGTTTTTT. This gives the protein CASSQDLRTTGELFF.

The chain couples TRBV19 to TRBJ1-5; 8 bases line up with TRBD1. The V and J ends lost 3 bases and 7 bases, in that order; junction bases with no gene match: 2. The CDR3 is 13 amino acids. Germline V gene lookup returns CDR1 LNHDA and CDR2 SQIVND (reference sequence). The DNA of the CDR3 is TGTGCCAGTAGTATGCAGGGGGCGCAGCCCCAGCATTTT. It is translated as CASSMQGAQPQHF.

V and J are TRBV7-8 and TRBJ1-1; D gene uncertain. Trimming took 4 bases from V and 7 from J, leaving 13 bases between them. The CDR3 runs 13 residues. The germline V gene encodes CDR1 SGHVS and CDR2 FQNEAQ. CDR3 coding DNA: TGTGCCAGCAGCTCCCGGAAAGGCGGTGAAGCTTTCTTT. Translated, it gives CASSSRKGGEAFF.

CDR3 amino acids: CASSQRQGEETQYF. The DNA of the CDR3 is TGCGCCAGCAGCCAACGACAGGGGGAAGAGACCCAGTACTTC. V gene TRBV4-1 combines with J gene TRBJ2-5, with 9 bases matching TRBD1. Germline V gives CDR1 MGHRA, CDR2 YSYEKL. CDR3 length: 14 residues. V shed 2 bases, J shed 3 bases, and the junction held 1 base outside the gene matches.

The chain employs TRBV5-4 and TRBJ1-6; TRBD1 matches 9 bases. CDR1 is SGHNT, CDR2 YYREEE, per germline (reference sequence). V lost 4 bases to trimming and J lost 10 bases; unmatched junction nucleotides: 6. The CDR3 is made up of 14 amino acids. The CDR3 spells CASSPDRGGSPLHF. The DNA for the CDR3 is TGTGCCAGCAGCCCGGACAGGGGAGGATCACCCCTCCACTTT.

This rearrangement joins TRBV5-6 to TRBJ2-5; 8 nucleotides match TRBD1. Trimming at V came to 5 bases and at J to 3 bases, leaving 6 bases not matched to a gene. Germline V CDR1 and CDR2: SGHDT, YYEEEE. The CDR3 consists of 14 residues. The CDR3: CASRLDRGKETQYF. The CDR3 DNA reads TGTGCCAGCAGACTCGACAGGGGAAAAGAGACCCAGTACTTC.

The J gene is TRBJ2-3, the V gene TRBV7-2; 13 bases match TRBD2. There are 16 residues in the CDR3. Germline CDR1 and CDR2: SGHTA and FQGNSA. Trimming cost V 6 bases and J 2 bases; bases outside gene matches: 5. In DNA form, the CDR3 reads TGTGCCAGCAGTTGGACTAGCGGGGGCCTCACAGATACGCAGTATTTT. Its protein product is CASSWTSGGLTDTQYF.

This chain uses TRBV5-1 with TRBJ2-3; D call uncertain. Trimming pared 2 bases from V and 0 bases from J, leaving 10 bases between. There are 15 residues in the CDR3. Per germline, CDR1 SGHRS and CDR2 YFSETQ. In DNA form, the CDR3 reads TGCGCCAGCAGCTTTGGCGGATCTAGCACAGATACGCAGTATTTT. Translated, it gives CASSFGGSSTDTQYF.